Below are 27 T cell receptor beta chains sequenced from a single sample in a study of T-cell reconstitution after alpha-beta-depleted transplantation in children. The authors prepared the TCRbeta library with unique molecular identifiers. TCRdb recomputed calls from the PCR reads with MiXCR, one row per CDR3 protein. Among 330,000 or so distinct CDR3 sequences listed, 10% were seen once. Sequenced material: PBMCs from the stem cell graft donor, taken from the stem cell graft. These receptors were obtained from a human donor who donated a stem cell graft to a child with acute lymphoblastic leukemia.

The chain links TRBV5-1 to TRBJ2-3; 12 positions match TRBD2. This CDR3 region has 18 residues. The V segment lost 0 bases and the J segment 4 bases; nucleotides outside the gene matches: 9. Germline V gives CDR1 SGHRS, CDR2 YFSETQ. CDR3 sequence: CASSLAPSGRAGPDTQYF. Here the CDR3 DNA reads TGCGCCAGCAGCTTGGCCCCTAGCGGGAGGGCCGGCCCAGATACGCAGTATTTT.

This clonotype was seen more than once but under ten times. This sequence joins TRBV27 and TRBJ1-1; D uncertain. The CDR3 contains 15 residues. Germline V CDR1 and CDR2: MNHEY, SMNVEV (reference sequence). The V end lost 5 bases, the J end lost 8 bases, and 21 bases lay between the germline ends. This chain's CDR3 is CASSLTGATLTEAFF. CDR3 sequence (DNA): TGTGCCAGCAGTCTCACCGGAGCTACACTGACGGAAGCTTTCTTT.

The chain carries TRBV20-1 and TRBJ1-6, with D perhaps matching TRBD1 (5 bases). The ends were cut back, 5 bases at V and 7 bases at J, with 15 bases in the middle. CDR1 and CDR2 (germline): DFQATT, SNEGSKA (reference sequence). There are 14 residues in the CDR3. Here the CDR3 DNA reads TGCAGTGCTCTCCCGGGACTCCCGAATTCACCCCTCCACTTT. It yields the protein CSALPGLPNSPLHF.

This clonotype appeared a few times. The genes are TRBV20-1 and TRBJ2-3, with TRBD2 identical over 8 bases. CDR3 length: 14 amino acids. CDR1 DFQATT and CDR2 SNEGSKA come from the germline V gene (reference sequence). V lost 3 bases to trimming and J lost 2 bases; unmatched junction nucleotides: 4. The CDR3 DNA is TGCAGTGCTAGGCCTAGCGGGCACACAGATACGCAGTATTTT. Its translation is CSARPSGHTDTQYF.

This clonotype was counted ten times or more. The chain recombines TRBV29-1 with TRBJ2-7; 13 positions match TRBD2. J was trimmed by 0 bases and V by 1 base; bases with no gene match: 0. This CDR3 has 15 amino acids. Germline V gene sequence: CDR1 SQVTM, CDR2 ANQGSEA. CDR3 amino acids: CSVEGTSGSSYEQYF. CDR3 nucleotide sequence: TGCAGCGTTGAAGGGACTAGCGGGAGCTCCTACGAGCAGTACTTC.

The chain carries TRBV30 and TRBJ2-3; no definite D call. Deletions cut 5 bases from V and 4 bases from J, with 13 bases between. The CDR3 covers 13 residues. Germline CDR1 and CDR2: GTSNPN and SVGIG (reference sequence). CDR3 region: CAWDPLGPDTQYF. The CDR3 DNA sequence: TGTGCCTGGGACCCCCTCGGGCCAGATACGCAGTATTTT. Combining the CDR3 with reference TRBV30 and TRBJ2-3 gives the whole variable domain SQTIHQWPATLVQPVGSPLSLECTVEGTSNPNLYWYRQAAGRGLQLLFYSVGIGQISSEVPQNLSASRPQDRQFILSSKKLLLSDSGFYLCAWDPLGPDTQYFGPGTRLTVL.

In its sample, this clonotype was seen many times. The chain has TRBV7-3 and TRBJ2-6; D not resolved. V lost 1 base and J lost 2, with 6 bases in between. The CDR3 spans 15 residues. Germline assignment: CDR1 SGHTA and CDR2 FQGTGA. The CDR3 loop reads CASSLMAAGANVLTF. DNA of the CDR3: TGTGCCAGCAGCTTAATGGCTGCTGGGGCCAACGTCCTGACTTTC. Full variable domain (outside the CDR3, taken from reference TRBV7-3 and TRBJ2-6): GAGVSQTPSNKVTEKGKYVELRCDPISGHTALYWYRQSLGQGPEFLIYFQGTGAADDSGLPNDRFFAVRPEGSVSTLKIQRTERGDSAVYLCASSLMAAGANVLTFGAGSRLTVL.

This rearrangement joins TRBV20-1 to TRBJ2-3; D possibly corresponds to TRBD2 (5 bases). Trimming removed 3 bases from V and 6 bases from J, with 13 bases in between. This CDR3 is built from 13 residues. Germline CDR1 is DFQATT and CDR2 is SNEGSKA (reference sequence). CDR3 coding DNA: TGCAGTGCTAGGAGGCTAGCAGGCGATACGCAGTATTTT. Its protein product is CSARRLAGDTQYF.

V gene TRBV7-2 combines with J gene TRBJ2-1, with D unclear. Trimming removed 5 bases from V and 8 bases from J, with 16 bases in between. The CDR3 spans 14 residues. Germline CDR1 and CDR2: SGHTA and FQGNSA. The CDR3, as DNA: TGTGCCAGCAGCCAAACACCCCCTATCGATGAGCAGTTCTTC. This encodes CASSQTPPIDEQFF.

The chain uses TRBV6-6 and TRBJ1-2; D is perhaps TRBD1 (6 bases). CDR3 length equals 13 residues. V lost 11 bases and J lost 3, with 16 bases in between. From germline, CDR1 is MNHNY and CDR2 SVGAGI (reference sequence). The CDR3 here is CAVTGTQDYGYTF. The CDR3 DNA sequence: TGTGCCGTTACGGGGACACAGGACTATGGCTACACCTTC.

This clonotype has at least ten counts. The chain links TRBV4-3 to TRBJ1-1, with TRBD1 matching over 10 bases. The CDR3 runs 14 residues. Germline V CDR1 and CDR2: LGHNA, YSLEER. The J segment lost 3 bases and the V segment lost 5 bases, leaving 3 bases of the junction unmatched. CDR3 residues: CASSLGTGDTEAFF. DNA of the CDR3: TGCGCCAGCAGCTTGGGGACAGGGGACACTGAAGCTTTCTTT.

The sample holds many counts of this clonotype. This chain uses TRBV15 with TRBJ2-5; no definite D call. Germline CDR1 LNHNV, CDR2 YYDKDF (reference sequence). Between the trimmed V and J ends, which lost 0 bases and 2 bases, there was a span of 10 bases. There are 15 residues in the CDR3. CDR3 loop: CATSRDLGVQETQYF. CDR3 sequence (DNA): TGTGCCACCAGCAGAGACCTTGGGGTTCAAGAGACCCAGTACTTC.

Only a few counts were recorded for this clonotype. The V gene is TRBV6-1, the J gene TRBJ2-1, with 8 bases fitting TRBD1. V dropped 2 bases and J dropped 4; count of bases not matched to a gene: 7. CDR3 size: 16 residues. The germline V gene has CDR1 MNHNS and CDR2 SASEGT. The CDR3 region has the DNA TGTGCCAGCAGTGAATACGCAGGGGGCAGGTACAATGAGCAGTTCTTC. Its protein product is CASSEYAGGRYNEQFF.

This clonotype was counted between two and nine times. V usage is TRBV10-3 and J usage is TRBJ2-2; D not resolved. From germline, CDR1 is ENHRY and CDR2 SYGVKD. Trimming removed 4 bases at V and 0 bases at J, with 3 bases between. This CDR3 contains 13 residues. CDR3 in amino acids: CAISVTNTGELFF. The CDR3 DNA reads TGTGCCATCAGTGTCACGAACACCGGGGAGCTGTTTTTT.

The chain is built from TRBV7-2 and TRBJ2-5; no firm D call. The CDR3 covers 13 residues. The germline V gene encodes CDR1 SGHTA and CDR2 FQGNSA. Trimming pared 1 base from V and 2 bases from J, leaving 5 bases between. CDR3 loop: CASSLEPQETQYF. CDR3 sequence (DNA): TGTGCCAGCAGCTTAGAGCCTCAAGAGACCCAGTACTTC.

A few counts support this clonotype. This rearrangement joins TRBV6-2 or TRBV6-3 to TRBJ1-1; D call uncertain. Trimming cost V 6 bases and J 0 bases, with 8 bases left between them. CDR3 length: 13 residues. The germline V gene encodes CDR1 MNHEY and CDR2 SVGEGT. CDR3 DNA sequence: TGTGCCAGCAGGGACGGCTTGAACACTGAAGCTTTCTTT. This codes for CASRDGLNTEAFF.

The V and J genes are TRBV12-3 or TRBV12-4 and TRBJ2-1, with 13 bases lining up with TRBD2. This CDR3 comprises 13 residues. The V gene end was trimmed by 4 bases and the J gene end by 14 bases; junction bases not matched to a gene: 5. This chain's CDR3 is CASSSGTSGMEFF. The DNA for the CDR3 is TGTGCCAGCAGTTCCGGGACTAGCGGGATGGAGTTCTTC.

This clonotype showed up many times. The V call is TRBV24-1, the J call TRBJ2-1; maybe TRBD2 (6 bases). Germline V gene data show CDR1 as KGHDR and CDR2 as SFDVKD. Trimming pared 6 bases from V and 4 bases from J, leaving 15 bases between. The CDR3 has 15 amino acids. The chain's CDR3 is CATSTASGWYNEQFF. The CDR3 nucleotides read TGTGCCACCAGTACCGCGAGCGGGTGGTACAATGAGCAGTTCTTC.

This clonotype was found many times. The CDR3 DNA is TGCAGTGCTTTTTCGTACAGGGGGGAAGACGAGCAGTACTTC. Translated, it gives CSAFSYRGEDEQYF. The V call is TRBV20-1, the J call TRBJ2-7; 8 bases map to TRBD1. Unmatched junction bases numbered 11, after V lost 5 bases and J lost 5 bases. Germline CDR1 is DFQATT and CDR2 is SNEGSKA (reference sequence). The CDR3 is 14 residues long.

The chain's CDR3 is CSFYQAGTEAFF. DNA for the CDR3: TGCAGCTTTTATCAGGCGGGAACTGAAGCTTTCTTT. This sequence joins TRBV29-1 and TRBJ1-1; D uncertain. Germline V gene lookup returns CDR1 SQVTM and CDR2 ANQGSEA. The CDR3 sequence is 12 residues long. V was clipped by 8 bases and J by 5 bases, with 15 bases between them.

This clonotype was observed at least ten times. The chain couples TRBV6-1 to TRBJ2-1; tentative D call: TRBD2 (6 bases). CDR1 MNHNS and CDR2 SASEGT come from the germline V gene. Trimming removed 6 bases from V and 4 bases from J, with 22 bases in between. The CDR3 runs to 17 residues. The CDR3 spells CASRKNPAGRPYNEQFF. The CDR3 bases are TGTGCCAGCAGAAAAAATCCTGCGGGAAGACCATACAATGAGCAGTTCTTC.

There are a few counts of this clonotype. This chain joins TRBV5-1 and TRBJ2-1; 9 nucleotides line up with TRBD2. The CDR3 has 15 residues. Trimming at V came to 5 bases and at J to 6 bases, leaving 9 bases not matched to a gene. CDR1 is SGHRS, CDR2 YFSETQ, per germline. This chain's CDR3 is CASRPPGLAFNEQFF. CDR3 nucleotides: TGCGCCAGCAGGCCTCCGGGACTAGCTTTCAATGAGCAGTTCTTC.

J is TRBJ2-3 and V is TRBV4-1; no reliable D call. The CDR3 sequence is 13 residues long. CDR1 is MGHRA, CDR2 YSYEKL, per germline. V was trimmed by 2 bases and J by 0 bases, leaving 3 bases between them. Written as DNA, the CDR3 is TGCGCCAGCAGCCAACTTAGCACAGATACGCAGTATTTT. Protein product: CASSQLSTDTQYF.

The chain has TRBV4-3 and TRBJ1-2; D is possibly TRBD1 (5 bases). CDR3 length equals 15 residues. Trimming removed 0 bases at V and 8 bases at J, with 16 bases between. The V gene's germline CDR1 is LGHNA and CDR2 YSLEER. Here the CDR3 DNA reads TGCGCCAGCAGCCAAGATCTAGGGCTCCAGGGCGGCTACACCTTC. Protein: CASSQDLGLQGGYTF.

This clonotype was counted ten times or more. CDR3 sequence reads: CASSLDGETQYF. The CDR3 DNA reads TGTGCCAGCAGCTTAGATGGGGAGACCCAGTACTTC. V and J are TRBV11-2 and TRBJ2-5, with D unclear. The CDR3 has 12 residues. CDR1 is SGHAT and CDR2 is FQNNGV in the germline V gene. The V and J ends lost 0 bases and 5 bases respectively, with 4 bases between them.

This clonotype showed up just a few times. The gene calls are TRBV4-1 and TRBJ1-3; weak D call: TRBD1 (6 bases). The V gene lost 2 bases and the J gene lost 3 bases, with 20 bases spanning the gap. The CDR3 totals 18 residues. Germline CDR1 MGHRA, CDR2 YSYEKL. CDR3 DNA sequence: TGCGCCAGCAGCCAACCAATCGCCGGGACACACAGTGGAAACACCATATATTTT. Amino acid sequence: CASSQPIAGTHSGNTIYF.

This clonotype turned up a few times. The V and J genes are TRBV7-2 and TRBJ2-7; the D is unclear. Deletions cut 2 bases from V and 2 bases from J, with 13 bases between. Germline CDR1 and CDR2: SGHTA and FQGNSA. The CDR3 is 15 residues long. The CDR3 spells CASSLNSDLAYEQYF. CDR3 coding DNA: TGTGCCAGCAGCTTAAACTCAGACCTCGCCTACGAGCAGTACTTC.